The clone carrying this T cell receptor (beta chain) was detected ten times or more. iRepertoire HTBI primers and Arm-PCR of CDR3 regions built TCR beta libraries. TCRdb re-called the multiplex PCR reads through MiXCR, storing one row per CDR3 protein. The repertoire consists of roughly 380,000 distinct CDR3 sequences, with roughly 15% occurring once and the leading ten covering 22%. These data come from a study of regulatory T cells in long-lasting Graves disease. The CDR3 runs to 14 residues. Deletions cut 4 bases from V and 1 base from J, with 13 bases between. Germline V gene data show CDR1 as DFQATT and CDR2 as SNEGSKA (reference sequence). Regarding time point: newly diagnosed GD, antithyroid drugs for less than 3 months. PBMC-derived RNA was used for the TCR library.

This clonotype was sampled from a female donor with Graves disease. The V gene is TRBV20-1, the J gene TRBJ1-1, with D hard to call. The sample here was peripheral blood mononuclear cells (PBMCs), taken at new diagnosis, from a patient treated with antithyroid drugs. This CDR3 reads CSAIPTTWNTEAFF. CDR3 DNA sequence: TGCAGTGCTATCCCCACAACGTGGAACACTGAAGCTTTCTTT.